This T cell receptor (beta chain) was profiled in a study of blood T cells in healthy people across ages. Study-level findings and limits: Expanded clonotype shifts may have been confounded, as the donors had an unknown CMV status.

Points on this clonotype: What it binds is unknown.

From germline, CDR1 is MNHEY and CDR2 SVGAGI. The CDR3 spans 15 residues. A sample-barcoded 5' primer and a J-beta primer mix were used in a second PCR of about 6 to 11 cycles. The template-switch adaptor, which had 12 random nucleotides, put a tag on each cDNA molecule. TCRdb reprocessed the 5' RACE reads via MiXCR and lists one record per CDR3 protein. The sample consists of 650,000 to 800,000 distinct CDR3 sequences, about 42% of them appearing once. The chain is built from TRBV6-5 and TRBJ2-7, with TRBD2 matching 10 bases. The assigned J gene may be wrong: the sequence end matches TRBJ2-5 better. The receptor was derived from a man aged 60 to 75 in good health. Sample: blood. For the CDR3, the DNA is TGTGCCAGCAGTCTAGCGGGGGCCGTTCGAGAGACCCAGTACTTC. Amino acid sequence: CASSLAGAVRETQYF.